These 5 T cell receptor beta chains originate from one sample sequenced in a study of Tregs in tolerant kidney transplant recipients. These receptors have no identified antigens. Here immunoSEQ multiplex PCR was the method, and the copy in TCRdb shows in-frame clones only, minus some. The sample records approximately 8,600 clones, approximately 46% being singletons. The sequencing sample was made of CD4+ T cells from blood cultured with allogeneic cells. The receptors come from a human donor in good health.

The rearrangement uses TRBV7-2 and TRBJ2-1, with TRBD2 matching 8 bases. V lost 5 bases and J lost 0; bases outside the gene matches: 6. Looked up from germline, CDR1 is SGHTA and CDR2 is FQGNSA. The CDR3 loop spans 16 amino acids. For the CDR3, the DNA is TGTGCCAGCAGCCCCCTAGCGGGTTCCTCCTACAATGAGCAGTTCTTC. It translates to CASSPLAGSSYNEQFF.

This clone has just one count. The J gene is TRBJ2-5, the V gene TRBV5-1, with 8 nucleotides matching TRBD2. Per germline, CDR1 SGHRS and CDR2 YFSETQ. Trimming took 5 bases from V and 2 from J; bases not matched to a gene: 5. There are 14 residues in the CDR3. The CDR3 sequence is CASSEASGQETQYF. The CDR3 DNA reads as TGCGCCAGCAGTGAGGCTAGCGGGCAAGAGACCCAGTACTTC.

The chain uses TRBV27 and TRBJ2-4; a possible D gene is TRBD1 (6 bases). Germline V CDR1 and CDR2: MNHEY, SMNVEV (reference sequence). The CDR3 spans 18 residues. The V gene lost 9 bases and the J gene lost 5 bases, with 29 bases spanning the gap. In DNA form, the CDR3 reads TGTGCCAGGACCAGACGGGGACATATCATGCACCCAGAAAACATTCAGTACTTC. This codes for CARTRRGHIMHPENIQYF.

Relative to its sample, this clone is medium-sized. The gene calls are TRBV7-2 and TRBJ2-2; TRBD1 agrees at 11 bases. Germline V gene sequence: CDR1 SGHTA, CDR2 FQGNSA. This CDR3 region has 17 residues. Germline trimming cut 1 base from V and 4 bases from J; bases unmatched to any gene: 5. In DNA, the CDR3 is TGTGCCAGCAGCTTAGGGTGGGACAGGGGGTTCACCGGGGAGCTGTTTTTT. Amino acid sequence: CASSLGWDRGFTGELFF.

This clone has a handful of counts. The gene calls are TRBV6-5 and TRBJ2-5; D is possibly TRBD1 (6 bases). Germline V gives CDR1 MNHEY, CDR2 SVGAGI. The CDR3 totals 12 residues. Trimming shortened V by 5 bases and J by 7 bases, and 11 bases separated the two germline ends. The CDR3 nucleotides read TGTGCCAGCAGTAGGGGGTTAGGGACCCAGTACTTC. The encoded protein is CASSRGLGTQYF.